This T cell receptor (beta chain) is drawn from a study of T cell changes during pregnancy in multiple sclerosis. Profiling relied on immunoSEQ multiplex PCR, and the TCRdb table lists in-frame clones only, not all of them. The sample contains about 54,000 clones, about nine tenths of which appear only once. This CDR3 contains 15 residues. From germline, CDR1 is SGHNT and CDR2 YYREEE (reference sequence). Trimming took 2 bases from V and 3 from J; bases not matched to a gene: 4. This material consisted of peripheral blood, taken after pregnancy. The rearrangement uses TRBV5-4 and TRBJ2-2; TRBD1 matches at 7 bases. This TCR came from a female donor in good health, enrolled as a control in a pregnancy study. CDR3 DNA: TGTGCCAGCAGCTTACCGGACAGGCACACCGGGGAGCTGTTTTTT. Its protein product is CASSLPDRHTGELFF.